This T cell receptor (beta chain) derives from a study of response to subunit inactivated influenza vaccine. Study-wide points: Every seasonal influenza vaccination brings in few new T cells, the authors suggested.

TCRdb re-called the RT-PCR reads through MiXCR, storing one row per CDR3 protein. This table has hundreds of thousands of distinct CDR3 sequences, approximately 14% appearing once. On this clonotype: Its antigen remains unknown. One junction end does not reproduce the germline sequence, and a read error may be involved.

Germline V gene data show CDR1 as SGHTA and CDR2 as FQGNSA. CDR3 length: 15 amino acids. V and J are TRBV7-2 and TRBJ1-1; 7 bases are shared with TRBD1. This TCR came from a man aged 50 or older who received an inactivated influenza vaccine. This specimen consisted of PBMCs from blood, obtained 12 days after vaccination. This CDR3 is CASSPRDSMGTEAIF. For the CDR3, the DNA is TGTGCCAGCAGCCCCAGGGACAGTATGGGGACTGAAGCTATCTTT.